These 14 T cell receptor beta chains were sequenced from one sample in a study of molecular identifiers for immune sequencing clone quantification. TCRdb itself ran the PCR reads through MiXCR, one entry per CDR3 protein. The sample has about 330,000 distinct CDR3 sequences, 24% seen once. Specimen: naive CD8+ T cells from blood, with Jurkat cell RNA spiked in. Indicated subset: FACS-sorted CD8+CD4-CCR7+CD45RA+ naive T cells. These receptors were taken from a human donor in good health. Some libraries in this study had Jurkat cell RNA spiked in.

This clonotype was detected ten times or more. This chain connects TRBV20-1 to TRBJ2-3; no clear D gene. CDR1 DFQATT and CDR2 SNEGSKA come from the germline V gene (reference sequence). Trimming shortened V by 3 bases and J by 5 bases, and 6 bases separated the two germline ends. CDR3 size: 11 residues. In DNA, the CDR3 is TGCAGTGCTAGTCCTGGAGATACGCAGTATTTT. This codes for CSASPGDTQYF.

This clonotype was seen a handful of times. J is TRBJ1-2 and V is TRBV12-3 or TRBV12-4, with TRBD1 matching over 7 bases. Trimming took 5 bases from V and 0 from J; bases not matched to a gene: 3. The CDR3 length is 14 residues. The CDR3 loop is CASSAGTANYGYTF. In DNA, the CDR3 is TGTGCCAGCAGTGCCGGGACAGCTAACTATGGCTACACCTTC.

This chain joins TRBV6-4 and TRBJ2-2, with D tentatively TRBD1 (5 bases). This CDR3 is built from 12 residues. The germline V gene encodes CDR1 MRHNA and CDR2 SNTAGT. The CDR3 sequence: CVKGQGSGELFF. CDR3 DNA sequence: TGTGTCAAGGGTCAGGGATCCGGGGAGCTGTTTTTT.

This clonotype turned up a few times. CDR3 bases: TGCGCCAGCAAGCTGCTAGGGCCAAATATTTTAGAGACCCAGTACTTC. It translates to CASKLLGPNILETQYF. J is TRBJ2-5 and V is TRBV5-1; no firm D call. Germline-derived CDR1 and CDR2 are SGHRS and YFSETQ. CDR3 length: 16 amino acids. V lost 6 bases and J lost 4, with 22 bases in between.

This clonotype was found many times. The rearrangement links TRBV5-1 to TRBJ1-2, with 7 bases fitting TRBD1. This CDR3 is 13 amino acids long. CDR1 SGHRS and CDR2 YFSETQ come from the germline V gene. V lost 0 bases to trimming and J lost 7 bases; unmatched junction nucleotides: 3. The CDR3 is CASSLGGGAGYTF. CDR3 coding DNA: TGCGCCAGCAGCTTGGGAGGGGGCGCTGGCTACACCTTC.

Remarks on this clonotype: Its ends do not fully match the called genes, so a read error is possible. This CDR3 is CASSWKLQGDWVF. The CDR3 nucleotides are TGTGCCAGCAGCTGGAAGCTACAGGGTGATTGGGTCTTT. This rearrangement joins TRBV5-4 to TRBJ1-1, with TRBD1 as a possible D gene (6 bases). This CDR3 spans 13 amino acids. CDR1 is SGHNT and CDR2 is YYREEE in the germline V gene (reference sequence).

This clonotype was found many times. The chain joins TRBV6-1 to TRBJ2-3; D is unclear. Per germline, CDR1 MNHNS and CDR2 SASEGT. The CDR3 has 15 residues. V shed 10 bases and J shed 2 bases, with 19 bases lying between them. This CDR3 is CATTFELDITDTQYF. In DNA form, the CDR3 reads TGTGCCACCACGTTCGAGCTAGATATCACAGATACGCAGTATTTT.

At least ten counts were recorded for this clonotype. This rearrangement joins TRBV4-1 to TRBJ1-1, with D possibly TRBD1 on 6 matching bases. The CDR3 spans 16 residues. The germline CDR1 and CDR2 sequences are MGHRA and YSYEKL. The germline V and J ends were trimmed by 1 base and 4 bases, with 16 bases remaining between them. The CDR3 protein is CASSQVVRGGLTEAFF. CDR3 bases: TGCGCCAGCAGCCAAGTTGTGCGTGGGGGGCTCACTGAAGCTTTCTTT.

This clonotype was recorded at least ten times. The gene calls are TRBV20-1 and TRBJ2-7, with a weak D call TRBD2 (5 bases). The CDR3 sequence is 12 residues long. The V gene lost 4 bases and the J gene lost 5 bases, with 12 bases spanning the gap. Per germline, CDR1 DFQATT and CDR2 SNEGSKA (reference sequence). The CDR3 region is CSATEETDEQYF. Written as DNA, the CDR3 is TGCAGTGCTACGGAGGAGACCGACGAGCAGTACTTC.

This chain connects TRBV3-1 to TRBJ2-5; 10 positions match TRBD1. Looked up from germline, CDR1 is LGHDT and CDR2 is YNNKEL (reference sequence). This CDR3 contains 15 residues. V dropped 5 bases and J dropped 4; count of bases not matched to a gene: 7. The DNA of the CDR3 is TGTGCCAGCAGCGAACTAGACAGGGGGCGAGAGACCCAGTACTTC. It is translated as CASSELDRGRETQYF.

This clonotype was counted only a few times. Here the CDR3 DNA reads TGTGCCAGCAGTGAAACAAGAGCCGGGGAGCTGTTTTTT. Translating it yields CASSETRAGELFF. V gene TRBV12-3 or TRBV12-4 combines with J gene TRBJ2-2; D call uncertain. CDR3 length: 13 residues. The ends were cut back, 5 bases at V and 6 bases at J, with 10 bases in the middle.

This clonotype was picked up a small number of times. This chain joins TRBV27 and TRBJ2-5; 15 bases line up with TRBD2. V gave up 5 bases and J gave up 5 bases; unmatched junction bases: 9. Germline assignment: CDR1 MNHEY and CDR2 SMNVEV (reference sequence). This CDR3 spans 17 amino acids. This CDR3 reads CASSDGTSGRPSETQYF. The CDR3 DNA follows: TGTGCCAGCAGTGATGGGACTAGCGGGAGGCCCTCGGAGACCCAGTACTTC.

To note about this clonotype: Without the conserved terminal phenylalanine or tryptophan, this CDR3 likely stems from a read error. This chain joins TRBV20-1 and TRBJ1-1; no reliable D call. V gave up 1 base and J gave up 6 bases, with 6 bases separating them. Looked up from germline, CDR1 is DFQATT and CDR2 is SNEGSKA (reference sequence). The CDR3 spans 11 residues. DNA of the CDR3: TGCAGTGCTAGAGTCCGCTCTGAAGCTTTCCTT. It translates to CSARVRSEAFL.

The sample holds one count of this clonotype. This could be a read error, since a much larger clone is one nucleotide away. The CDR3 does not end in the conserved phenylalanine or tryptophan, so this is likely a read error. V usage is TRBV7-9 and J usage is TRBJ1-4; maybe TRBD1 (5 bases). Trimming pared 5 bases from V and 5 bases from J, leaving 15 bases between. The CDR3 totals 15 residues. In germline, CDR1 is SEHNR, CDR2 FQNEAQ (reference sequence). The CDR3 here is CASSRSGTANEKLFL. CDR3 nucleotides: TGTGCCAGCAGCCGATCCGGGACGGCGAATGAAAAACTGTTTCTT.